This TCR beta chain is drawn from a study of T cells in Graves' hyperthyroidism and ophthalmopathy. The cohort's ophthalmopathy patients, a group with duration under 3 months, had a Clinical Activity Score of at least 3 and a NOSPECS grade of at least 4. TCR beta CDR3 region amplification was performed from RNA transcripts. Using the HTBI primer set, a first-round RT-PCR was run on the TCR CDR3. TCRdb used MiXCR to reprocess the multiplex PCR reads, holding one entry per CDR3 protein. The repertoire holds about 640,000 distinct CDR3 sequences, with less than 25% as singletons. This receptor was taken from a man in his thirties or forties with Graves' ophthalmopathy. Sequenced sample: blood.

The chain's CDR3 is CASSFLGITGELFF. As DNA, the CDR3 is TGTGCCAGCAGCTTTTTAGGGATCACCGGGGAGCTGTTTTTT. The gene calls are TRBV11-2 and TRBJ2-2; no definite D call. The V and J ends lost 3 bases and 4 bases respectively, with 9 bases between them. This CDR3 has 14 amino acids. Germline CDR1 SGHAT, CDR2 FQNNGV. Variable domain in full (rest from reference TRBV11-2 and TRBJ2-2): EAGVAQSPRYKIIEKRQSVAFWCNPISGHATLYWYQQILGQGPKLLIQFQNNGVVDDSQLPKDRFSAERLKGVDSTLKIQPAKLEDSAVYLCASSFLGITGELFFGEGSRLTVL.